These 21 T cell receptor beta chains were sequenced from one sample in a study of cytotoxic CD8 clonotypes in ibrutinib-treated CLL. Sequencing was performed with immunoSEQ multiplex PCR; in TCRdb, only in-frame clones are kept and a portion is missing. Among some 200,000 clones listed, over 60% were seen once. Specimen: PBMCs, collected after 24 months of ibrutinib treatment. The receptors were gathered from a human donor with chronic lymphocytic leukemia.

V and J are TRBV11-2 and TRBJ2-1; TRBD2 aligns across 7 bases. CDR3 length equals 16 residues. Germline V gene data show CDR1 as SGHAT and CDR2 as FQNNGV. Losses at the gene ends were 4 bases for V and 1 base for J; bases not matched to a gene: 7. CDR3 DNA sequence: TGTGCCAGCAGCTCCAACTCACTAGCGTCCTACAATGAGCAGTTCTTC. Translating it yields CASSSNSLASYNEQFF.

The chain links TRBV20-1 to TRBJ2-4, with a tentative D call TRBD2 (6 bases). The CDR3 is made up of 11 amino acids. V was trimmed by 2 bases and J by 10 bases, leaving 9 bases between them. The germline V gene has CDR1 DFQATT and CDR2 SNEGSKA (reference sequence). The CDR3 DNA reads as TGCAGTGCTAGACATGGGAGGATTCAGTACTTC. Translation: CSARHGRIQYF.

The chain combines TRBV10-3 with TRBJ2-5, with 11 bases fitting TRBD1. Germline values: CDR1 ENHRY, CDR2 SYGVKD. The CDR3 sequence is 16 residues long. Trimming took 6 bases from V and 4 from J; bases not matched to a gene: 10. This CDR3 is CAIRNRDRGEGETQYF. In DNA form, the CDR3 reads TGTGCCATCAGGAACCGGGACAGGGGGGAAGGAGAGACCCAGTACTTC.

This clone has more than one count but fewer than ten. The chain links TRBV27 to TRBJ2-2; 9 bases fit TRBD2. V lost 6 bases and J lost 0; bases outside the gene matches: 2. In germline, CDR1 is MNHEY, CDR2 SMNVEV (reference sequence). The CDR3 has 15 residues. CDR3 nucleotides: TGTGCCAGCAGCGCTAGCGGGACGAACACCGGGGAGCTGTTTTTT. It codes for CASSASGTNTGELFF.

V is TRBV4-3 and J is TRBJ2-7, with D possibly TRBD2 on 6 matching bases. The CDR3 totals 15 residues. Germline CDR1 reads LGHNA; CDR2 reads YSLEER. The ends were cut back, 0 bases at V and 3 bases at J, with 12 bases in the middle. This CDR3 reads CASSQDASAGYEQYF. Here the CDR3 DNA reads TGCGCCAGCAGCCAAGATGCTAGCGCCGGCTACGAGCAGTACTTC.

This clone has just a few counts. The chain uses TRBV15 and TRBJ1-1; D is possibly TRBD1 (5 bases). CDR3 length equals 14 residues. V lost 4 bases, J lost 1 base, and 10 bases lay in between. CDR1 is LNHNV and CDR2 is YYDKDF in the germline V gene (reference sequence). CDR3 bases: TGTGCCACCAGCATGGGACGGGAGAACACTGAAGCTTTCTTT. This encodes CATSMGRENTEAFF.

This chain connects TRBV7-2 to TRBJ2-7, with D perhaps TRBD1 (5 bases). The germline V and J ends were trimmed by 6 bases and 0 bases, with 12 bases remaining between them. The germline gives CDR1 SGHTA, CDR2 FQGNSA. The CDR3 runs to 14 residues. The CDR3 nucleotides are TGTGCCAGCAGAAGACAGAGAAACTCCTACGAGCAGTACTTC. Protein sequence: CASRRQRNSYEQYF.

This clone has only a few counts. Other DNA sequences from this sample encode an identical CDR3 as well. The V gene is TRBV9, the J gene TRBJ1-3; a possible D gene is TRBD1 (5 bases). Germline-derived CDR1 and CDR2 are SGDLS and YYNGEE. This CDR3 is 14 amino acids long. The V end lost 0 bases, the J end lost 2 bases, and 6 bases lay between the germline ends. CDR3 loop: CASSVGGAGNTIYF. DNA of the CDR3: TGTGCCAGCAGCGTAGGAGGGGCTGGAAACACCATATATTTT.

The rearrangement uses TRBV4-1 and TRBJ2-3; 10 bases are shared with TRBD2. V shed 2 bases and J 0 bases; nucleotides not matched to a gene: 5. CDR3 length: 17 residues. Germline CDR1 MGHRA, CDR2 YSYEKL. In DNA, the CDR3 is TGCGCCAGCAGCCAACTCATAGCGGGAGGAAGCACAGATACGCAGTATTTT. Translated: CASSQLIAGGSTDTQYF.

The chain uses TRBV30 and TRBJ2-3; 8 nucleotides match TRBD1. The J segment lost 5 bases and the V segment lost 5 bases, leaving 15 bases of the junction unmatched. This CDR3 contains 16 residues. Germline V lookup: CDR1 GTSNPN, CDR2 SVGIG (reference sequence). The CDR3 region is CAWGRDRISLRDTQYF. DNA for the CDR3: TGTGCCTGGGGACGGGACAGGATTTCCCTCAGAGATACGCAGTATTTT.

V usage is TRBV5-4 and J usage is TRBJ2-7; 9 positions agree with TRBD2. The CDR3 spans 13 residues. J lost 5 bases, V lost 10 bases, and 10 bases had no gene match. CDR1 is SGHNT, CDR2 YYREEE, per germline (reference sequence). The CDR3 coding sequence is TGTGCCGCGGGTCCAGCGGGAGGAGACGAGCAGTACTTC. This encodes CAAGPAGGDEQYF.

J is TRBJ2-6 and V is TRBV6-5; TRBD1 is a possible D gene (5 bases). The CDR3 consists of 14 residues. CDR1 MNHEY and CDR2 SVGAGI come from the germline V gene. V gave up 7 bases and J gave up 1 base, with 8 bases separating them. CDR3 sequence (DNA): TGTGCCAGCACCCAGGGATCTGGGGCCAACGTCCTGACTTTC. Its protein is CASTQGSGANVLTF.

The chain uses TRBV9 and TRBJ2-2; no reliable D call. Looked up from germline, CDR1 is SGDLS and CDR2 is YYNGEE. The V and J ends lost 2 bases and 5 bases respectively, with 10 bases between them. CDR3 length equals 14 residues. CDR3 bases: TGTGCCAGCAGCGTCCGTCCAACGACCGGGGAGCTGTTTTTT. It encodes CASSVRPTTGELFF.

The V call is TRBV7-2, the J call TRBJ2-5, with D uncertain. The CDR3 is made up of 15 amino acids. Germline V gene lookup returns CDR1 SGHTA and CDR2 FQGNSA. Trimming removed 1 base at V and 2 bases at J, with 11 bases between. CDR3 region: CASSLDVTTQETQYF. The CDR3 DNA follows: TGTGCCAGCAGCTTAGATGTGACAACACAAGAGACCCAGTACTTC.

V usage is TRBV9 and J usage is TRBJ2-3; D possibly corresponds to TRBD1 (6 bases). CDR3 length equals 14 residues. Trimming stripped 3 bases from V and 7 bases from J, with 15 bases between. Germline CDR1 and CDR2: SGDLS and YYNGEE. CDR3 nucleotide sequence: TGTGCCAGCAGCGATCCCAGGGGCTCGAATACGCAGTATTTT. Amino acid sequence: CASSDPRGSNTQYF.

The chain carries TRBV7-8 and TRBJ1-5; a weak D match, TRBD1 (6 bases). Deletions cut 1 base from V and 0 bases from J, with 13 bases between. Looked up from germline, CDR1 is SGHVS and CDR2 is FQNEAQ. The CDR3 is 17 amino acids. CDR3 protein: CASSLDRGGSSNQPQHF. DNA for the CDR3: TGTGCCAGCAGCTTAGATAGGGGGGGATCTAGCAATCAGCCCCAGCATTTT.

The gene calls are TRBV7-2 and TRBJ2-1; D is perhaps TRBD1 (6 bases). The V end lost 2 bases, the J end lost 2 bases, and 16 bases lay between the germline ends. CDR1 and CDR2 (germline): SGHTA, FQGNSA. The CDR3 is made up of 17 amino acids. The CDR3 nucleotides are TGTGCCAGCAGCTTATGGGGTAACAGGGCCCCCTACAATGAGCAGTTCTTC. This codes for CASSLWGNRAPYNEQFF.

J is TRBJ1-2 and V is TRBV27; D call uncertain. V was pared by 2 bases and J by 4 bases, with 5 bases between. Germline lookup yields CDR1 MNHEY and CDR2 SMNVEV (reference sequence). This CDR3 is 12 amino acids long. In nucleotides, the CDR3 is TGTGCCAGCAGTTTAAATGGCTATGGCTACACCTTC. Amino acid sequence: CASSLNGYGYTF.

The chain is built from TRBV5-1 and TRBJ1-2; D unresolved. The germline V and J ends were trimmed by 0 bases and 5 bases, with 8 bases remaining between them. CDR1 is SGHRS and CDR2 is YFSETQ in the germline V gene. This CDR3 region has 13 residues. CDR3 region: CASSLEVGYGYTF. The DNA of the CDR3 is TGCGCCAGCAGCTTGGAGGTGGGGTATGGCTACACCTTC.

The chain links TRBV2 to TRBJ1-1; 7 bases match TRBD1. V lost 6 bases and J lost 1; bases outside the gene matches: 8. Germline loops: CDR1 SNHLY, CDR2 FYNNEI. The CDR3 contains 15 residues. The CDR3 reads CASRGRTGPNTEAFF. CDR3 in DNA: TGTGCCAGCAGAGGGAGGACAGGTCCGAACACTGAAGCTTTCTTT.

The V call is TRBV19, the J call TRBJ2-5, with D perhaps TRBD1 (6 bases). V lost 6 bases, J lost 3 bases, and 11 bases lay in between. Germline loops: CDR1 LNHDA, CDR2 SQIVND (reference sequence). The CDR3 runs 13 residues. In DNA form, the CDR3 reads TGTGCCAGTAGCCAGGGGAGAGAAGAGACCCAGTACTTC. It encodes CASSQGREETQYF.